The 6 T cell receptor beta chains reported below all come from one sample, sequenced in a study of cytomegalovirus exposure and HLA in healthy donors. Sequencing was performed with immunoSEQ multiplex PCR; in TCRdb, only in-frame clones are kept and a portion is missing. The sample shows 100,000 or so clones, about 95% of them seen only once. Sequencing was carried out using PBMCs. These receptors were collected from a woman in her late teens or twenties in good health and CMV-seronegative.

The chain recombines TRBV2 with TRBJ1-2, with TRBD1 identical over 7 bases. The CDR3 totals 15 residues. CDR1 and CDR2 from the germline V gene are SNHLY and FYNNEI. Trimming cost V 10 bases and J 0 bases; bases outside gene matches: 11. The DNA for the CDR3 is TGTGCCACCGGACAGGCGGTAGTCACTAACTATGGCTACACCTTC. Amino acids: CATGQAVVTNYGYTF.

The chain is built from TRBV5-4 and TRBJ1-3; 8 bases fit TRBD1. Losses at the gene ends were 3 bases for V and 4 bases for J; bases not matched to a gene: 6. Germline V gene lookup returns CDR1 SGHNT and CDR2 YYREEE (reference sequence). This CDR3 is built from 15 residues. Here the CDR3 DNA reads TGTGCCAGCAGCTCAGGGGGCTCGGGGGGAAACACCATATATTTT. It encodes CASSSGGSGGNTIYF.

The chain is built from TRBV2 and TRBJ1-6, with 10 bases matching TRBD1. The V segment lost 8 bases and the J segment 14 bases; nucleotides outside the gene matches: 18. Germline V gene data show CDR1 as SNHLY and CDR2 as FYNNEI. CDR3 length equals 16 residues. The CDR3 DNA reads TGTGCCAGCCTAGAGGGTGCTGGACAGGGGGTGGGCACCCTCCACTTT. Protein sequence: CASLEGAGQGVGTLHF.

This chain connects TRBV27 to TRBJ2-1; 9 bases are shared with TRBD2. This CDR3 has 16 residues. CDR1 is MNHEY and CDR2 is SMNVEV in the germline V gene (reference sequence). V lost 3 bases to trimming and J lost 4 bases; unmatched junction nucleotides: 7. The DNA of the CDR3 is TGTGCCAGCAGTTTCTTTGCGGGGGGGATATACAATGAGCAGTTCTTC. This sequence encodes CASSFFAGGIYNEQFF.

The gene calls are TRBV5-1 and TRBJ2-3; 7 positions agree with TRBD1. Trimming took 4 bases from V and 0 from J; bases not matched to a gene: 5. CDR1 SGHRS and CDR2 YFSETQ come from the germline V gene. CDR3 length equals 15 residues. The CDR3 is CASSPLTGSTDTQYF. CDR3 coding DNA: TGCGCCAGCAGCCCCTTGACAGGGAGCACAGATACGCAGTATTTT. The whole variable domain, filled in from reference TRBV5-1 and TRBJ2-3, reads KAGVTQTPRYLIKTRGQQVTLSCSPISGHRSVSWYQQTPGQGLQFLFEYFSETQRNKGNFPGRFSGRQFSNSRSEMNVSTLELGDSALYLCASSPLTGSTDTQYFGPGTRLTVL.

V gene TRBV10-3 combines with J gene TRBJ2-3, with TRBD2 identical over 8 bases. V was clipped by 6 bases and J by 2 bases; unmatched bases: 4. In germline, CDR1 is ENHRY, CDR2 SYGVKD. The CDR3 is 14 residues long. The CDR3 loop reads CAISGGDYTDTQYF. The CDR3 DNA sequence: TGTGCCATCAGCGGGGGGGATTACACAGATACGCAGTATTTT.